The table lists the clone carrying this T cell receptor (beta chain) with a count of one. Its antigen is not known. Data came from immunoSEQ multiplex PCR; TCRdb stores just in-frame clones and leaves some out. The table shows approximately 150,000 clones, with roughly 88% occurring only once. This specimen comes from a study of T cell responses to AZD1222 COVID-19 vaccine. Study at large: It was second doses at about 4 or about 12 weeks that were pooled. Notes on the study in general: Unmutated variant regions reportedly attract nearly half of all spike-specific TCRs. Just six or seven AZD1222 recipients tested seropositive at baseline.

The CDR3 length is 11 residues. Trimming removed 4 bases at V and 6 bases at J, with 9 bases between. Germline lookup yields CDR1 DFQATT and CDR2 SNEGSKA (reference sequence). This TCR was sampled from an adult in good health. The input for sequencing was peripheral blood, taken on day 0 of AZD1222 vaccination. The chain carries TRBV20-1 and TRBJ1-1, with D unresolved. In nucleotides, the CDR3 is TGCAGTGCTAAGGTTGGATCTGAAGCTTTCTTT. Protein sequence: CSAKVGSEAFF.